This T cell receptor beta chain comes out of a study of regulatory T cells in long-lasting Graves disease. Study results and limitations: The study found TRBV28, TRBJ1-2 and TRBJ2-5 favored in persistent disease.

Looked up from germline, CDR1 is ENHRY and CDR2 is SYGVKD. V lost 5 bases and J 4 bases, leaving 17 bases between the germline ends. This CDR3 has 16 amino acids. As regards this clonotype: Its target is unknown. This could be a read error, since a much larger clone is one nucleotide away.

Arm-PCR of CDR3 regions with iRepertoire HTBI primers generated TCR beta libraries. TCRdb used MiXCR to reprocess the multiplex PCR reads, holding one entry per CDR3 protein. The repertoire includes hundreds of thousands of distinct CDR3 sequences, 16% of them detected once, and roughly 18% sits in the top ten. Time point reported: newly diagnosed GD, antithyroid drugs for less than 3 months. After RNA was extracted from PBMCs, the TCR library was made from it. This sample was also put to use in a study of T cells in Graves' hyperthyroidism and ophthalmopathy. That work contributes: Diagnoses used clinical symptoms, serum thyroxine and TRAb, thyroid ultrasound and orbital computed tomography. In blood, most of the thyroid clonotypes expanded above 0.001 were also present.

The specimen was peripheral blood mononuclear cells (PBMCs), collected at new diagnosis, from a patient treated with antithyroid drugs. This TCR derives from a woman aged 25 to 39 with Graves disease. This rearrangement joins TRBV10-3 to TRBJ2-2; maybe TRBD2 (6 bases). Here the CDR3 reads CAISYRRGELTGELFF. DNA of the CDR3: TGTGCCATCAGTTACAGGCGCGGGGAGCTCACCGGGGAGCTGTTTTTT.